This entry lists 4 T cell receptor beta chains sequenced from one sample in a study of Graves' ophthalmopathy and Graves' hyperthyroidism. Amplification of the TCR beta CDR3 regions used RNA transcripts (as template). After a first-round RT-PCR with HTBI primers, a second-round multiplex PCR was run. One entry per CDR3 protein, called by TCRdb with MiXCR from the multiplex PCR reads. This sample carries about 400,000 distinct CDR3 sequences, about 17% of them seen once, and the ten largest clones take more than 1.5%. Material for sequencing was peripheral blood. The receptors stem from a woman between 18 and 29 years old with Graves' ophthalmopathy.

There are many counts of this clonotype. The chain couples TRBV28 to TRBJ1-6; D might be TRBD1 (5 bases). CDR1 is MDHEN, CDR2 SYDVKM, per germline. The length of the CDR3 is 15 residues. The V end lost 7 bases, the J end lost 6 bases, and 16 bases lay between the germline ends. The CDR3 region has the DNA TGTGCCAGCACAAGTACTCTCGGGGGTAATTCACCCCTCCACTTT. Translating gives CASTSTLGGNSPLHF.

This clonotype has a count of ten or more. This chain connects TRBV24-1 to TRBJ2-1; D might be TRBD1 or TRBD2, each matching 5 bases. The CDR3 covers 15 residues. Germline V gives CDR1 KGHDR, CDR2 SFDVKD. V dropped 3 bases and J dropped 4 bases, with 12 bases sitting between them. The CDR3 spells CATSDREGWYNEQFF. CDR3 nucleotide sequence: TGTGCCACCAGTGATAGAGAGGGGTGGTACAATGAGCAGTTCTTC.

This clonotype was recorded at least ten times. V is TRBV28 and J is TRBJ1-5, with D unresolved. The germline CDR1 and CDR2 sequences are MDHEN and SYDVKM. Trimming removed 3 bases from V and 4 bases from J, with 16 bases in between. The length of the CDR3 is 16 residues. CDR3 sequence: CASSFPGPGRNQPQHF. The DNA for the CDR3 is TGTGCCAGCAGTTTCCCTGGACCCGGGAGAAATCAGCCCCAGCATTTT.

This clonotype was seen ten or more times. V gene TRBV6-2 or TRBV6-3 combines with J gene TRBJ2-7; D perhaps matches TRBD1 (6 bases). V shed 6 bases and J shed 4 bases, with 13 bases lying between them. Germline lookup yields CDR1 MNHEY and CDR2 SVGEGT. The CDR3 sequence is 13 residues long. The CDR3 nucleotides are TGTGCCAGCAGGCAGGGGCCCGAATACGAGCAGTACTTC. The encoded protein is CASRQGPEYEQYF.